The clone carrying this T cell receptor beta chain is a singleton in its sample. Its antigen is unidentified. TCR alpha and beta CDR3 regions were amplified from RNA using iRepertoire nested multiplex PCR. Tissue mRNA or PBMC total RNA, roughly 90-450 ng, went into one-step reverse transcription and amplification. TCRdb reprocessed the multiplex PCR reads with MiXCR, giving one entry per CDR3 protein. The sample consists of 170,000 or so distinct CDR3 sequences, around 42% of them appearing once. These data come from a study of glioma-infiltrating T cells. Study outcomes and limitations: Above-expected tissue-blood divergence occurred in all gliomas, most in low-grade ones. CDR3 overlap between tissue and blood was very small.

The source material was glioma tissue, nonneoplastic brain tissue, or PBMCs (not recorded which). This receptor was taken from a human donor with low-grade glioma or glioblastoma, undergoing nonglioma brain surgery, or in good health (not recorded which).

The CDR3 DNA follows: TGTGCCAGCATCACCGGACAGGGGTGGGAGACCCAGTACTTC. Amino acid sequence: CASITGQGWETQYF. The chain links TRBV5-4 to TRBJ2-5; 9 bases fit TRBD1. Germline V gives CDR1 SGHNT, CDR2 YYREEE (reference sequence). The CDR3 has 14 amino acids. V gave up 6 bases and J gave up 5 bases; unmatched junction bases: 8.